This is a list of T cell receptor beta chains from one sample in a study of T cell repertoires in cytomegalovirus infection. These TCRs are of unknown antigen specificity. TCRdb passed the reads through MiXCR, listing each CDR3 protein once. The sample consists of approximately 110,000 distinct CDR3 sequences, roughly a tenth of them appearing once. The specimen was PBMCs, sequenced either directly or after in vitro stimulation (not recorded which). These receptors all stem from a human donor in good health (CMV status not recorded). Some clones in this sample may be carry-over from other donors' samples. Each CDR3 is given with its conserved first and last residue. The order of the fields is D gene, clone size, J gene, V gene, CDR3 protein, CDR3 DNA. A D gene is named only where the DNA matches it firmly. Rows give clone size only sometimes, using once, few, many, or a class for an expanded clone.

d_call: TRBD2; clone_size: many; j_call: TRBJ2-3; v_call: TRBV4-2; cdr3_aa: CASSQKIEDYGTSGGYTQYF; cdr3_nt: TGTGCCAGCAGCCAGAAGATAGAGGATTATGGGACTAGCGGGGGCTATACGCAGTATTTT
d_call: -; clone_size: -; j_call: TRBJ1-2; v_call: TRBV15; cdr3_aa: CATSRSGLGYTF; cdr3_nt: TGTGCCACCAGCAGATCGGGACTCGGCTACACCTTC
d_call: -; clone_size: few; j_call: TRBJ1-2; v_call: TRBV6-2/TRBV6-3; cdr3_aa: CASSYDGFVTYGYTF; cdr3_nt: TGTGCCAGCAGTTACGACGGGTTTGTCACCTATGGCTACACCTTC
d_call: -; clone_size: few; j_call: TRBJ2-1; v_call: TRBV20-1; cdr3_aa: CSARDGGGSSYNEQFF; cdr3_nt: TGCAGTGCTAGAGATGGGGGCGGGAGCTCCTACAATGAGCAGTTCTTC
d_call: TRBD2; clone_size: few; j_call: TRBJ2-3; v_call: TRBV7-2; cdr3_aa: CASSATSGVLTDTQYF; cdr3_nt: TGTGCCAGCAGCGCGACTAGCGGGGTCCTCACAGATACGCAGTATTTT
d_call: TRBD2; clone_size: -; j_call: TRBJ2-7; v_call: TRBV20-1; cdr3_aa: CSARRETPYSEQYF; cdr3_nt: TGCAGTGCCCGGCGGGAGACACCCTATTCAGAGCAGTACTTC
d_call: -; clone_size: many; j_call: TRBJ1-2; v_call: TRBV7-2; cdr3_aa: CASSISQGLGYTF; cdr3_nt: TGTGCCAGCAGCATAAGCCAGGGGCTTGGCTACACCTTC
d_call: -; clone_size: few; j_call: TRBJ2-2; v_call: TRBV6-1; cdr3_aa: CASRETRNTGELFF; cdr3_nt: TGTGCCAGCAGAGAGACACGGAACACCGGGGAGCTGTTTTTT
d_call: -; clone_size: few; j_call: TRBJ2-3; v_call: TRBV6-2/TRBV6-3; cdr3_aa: CASSSDWQTTDTQYF; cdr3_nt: TGTGCCAGCAGTTCCGACTGGCAGACCACAGATACGCAGTATTTT
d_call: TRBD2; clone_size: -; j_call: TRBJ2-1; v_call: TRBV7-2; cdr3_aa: CASSSASGNKLNEQFF; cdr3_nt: TGTGCCAGCAGCTCAGCTAGCGGGAATAAGCTAAATGAGCAGTTCTTC
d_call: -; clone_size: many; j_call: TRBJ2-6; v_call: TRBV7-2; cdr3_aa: CASSLQVSGTSGANVLTF; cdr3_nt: TGTGCCAGCAGCTTACAGGTTAGCGGCACCTCTGGGGCCAACGTCCTGACTTTC
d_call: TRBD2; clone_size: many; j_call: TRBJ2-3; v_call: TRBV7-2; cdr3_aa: CASSAAGESTDTQYF; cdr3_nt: TGTGCCAGCAGCGCGGCGGGGGAAAGCACAGATACGCAGTATTTT
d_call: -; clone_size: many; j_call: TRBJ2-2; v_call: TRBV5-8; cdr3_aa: CASSRGNTGELFF; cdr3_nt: TGTGCCAGCTCCCGCGGGAACACCGGGGAGCTGTTTTTT
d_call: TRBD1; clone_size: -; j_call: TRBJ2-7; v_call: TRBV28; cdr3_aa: CASRPGQNSYEQYF; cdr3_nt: TGTGCCAGCAGGCCGGGACAGAACTCCTACGAGCAGTACTTC
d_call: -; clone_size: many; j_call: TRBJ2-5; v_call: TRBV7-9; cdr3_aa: CASSENTVVGETQYF; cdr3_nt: TGTGCCAGCAGCGAAAATACAGTAGTCGGGGAGACCCAGTACTTC
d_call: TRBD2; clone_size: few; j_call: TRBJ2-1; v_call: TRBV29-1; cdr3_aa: CSVEGVGLAVYNEQFF; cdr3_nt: TGCAGCGTTGAAGGGGTAGGACTAGCGGTCTACAATGAGCAGTTCTTC
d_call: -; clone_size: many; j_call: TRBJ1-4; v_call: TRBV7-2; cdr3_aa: CASSLDGGGARELFF; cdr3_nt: TGTGCCAGCAGCTTAGACGGGGGAGGGGCCCGTGAACTGTTTTTT
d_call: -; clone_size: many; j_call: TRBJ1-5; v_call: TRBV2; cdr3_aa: CASSEGPFDQPQHF; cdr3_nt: TGTGCCAGCAGTGAGGGACCCTTCGATCAGCCCCAGCATTTT
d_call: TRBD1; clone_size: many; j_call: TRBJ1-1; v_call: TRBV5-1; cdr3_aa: CASSPQGYTEAFF; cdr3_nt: TGCGCCAGCAGCCCACAGGGGTACACTGAAGCTTTCTTT
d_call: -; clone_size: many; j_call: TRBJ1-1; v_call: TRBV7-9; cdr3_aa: CASSATGRDTEAFF; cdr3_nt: TGTGCCAGCAGTGCGACCGGACGGGACACTGAAGCTTTCTTT
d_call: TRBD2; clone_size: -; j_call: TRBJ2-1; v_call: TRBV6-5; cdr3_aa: CASSYSTSGRAYQFF; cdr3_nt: TGTGCCAGCAGTTACTCAACTAGCGGGAGGGCCTATCAGTTCTTC
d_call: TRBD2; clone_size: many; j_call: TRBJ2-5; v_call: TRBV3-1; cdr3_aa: CASSQRTSGRRETQYF; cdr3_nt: TGTGCCAGCAGCCAACGGACTAGCGGGAGAAGAGAGACCCAGTACTTC
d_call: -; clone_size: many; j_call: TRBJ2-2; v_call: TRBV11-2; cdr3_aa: CASSLDLGTGELFF; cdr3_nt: TGTGCCAGCAGCTTAGATTTGGGGACCGGGGAGCTGTTTTTT
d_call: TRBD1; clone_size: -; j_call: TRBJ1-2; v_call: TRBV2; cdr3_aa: CASSASDRAYGYTF; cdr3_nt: TGTGCCAGCAGCGCGTCGGACAGGGCCTATGGCTACACCTTC
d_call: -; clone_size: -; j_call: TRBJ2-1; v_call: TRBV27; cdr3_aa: CASSLSQGNEQFF; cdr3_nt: TGTGCCAGCAGTTTATCACAGGGCAATGAGCAGTTCTTC
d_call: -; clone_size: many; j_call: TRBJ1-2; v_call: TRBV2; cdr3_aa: CASIMDNGYGYTF; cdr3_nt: TGTGCCAGCATTATGGACAACGGCTATGGCTACACCTTC
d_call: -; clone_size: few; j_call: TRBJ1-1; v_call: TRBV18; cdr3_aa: CASSPRVTDGGRDTEAFF; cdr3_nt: TGTGCCAGCTCACCACGGGTTACGGACGGGGGAAGGGACACTGAAGCTTTCTTT
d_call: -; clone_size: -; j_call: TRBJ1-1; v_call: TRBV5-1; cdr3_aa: CASSYGDRSETEAFF; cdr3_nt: TGCGCCAGCAGTTACGGTGACAGATCAGAGACTGAAGCTTTCTTT
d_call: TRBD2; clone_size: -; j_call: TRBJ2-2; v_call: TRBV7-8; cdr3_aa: CASSLAGAGVNTGELFF; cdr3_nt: TGTGCCAGCAGCTTAGCGGGAGCGGGAGTAAACACCGGGGAGCTGTTTTTT
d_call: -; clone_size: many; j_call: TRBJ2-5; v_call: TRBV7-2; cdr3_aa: CASSLDGDRQETQYF; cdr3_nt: TGTGCCAGCAGCTTAGATGGGGATCGACAAGAGACCCAGTACTTC
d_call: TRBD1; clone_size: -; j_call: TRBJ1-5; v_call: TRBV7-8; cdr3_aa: CASSAGTGPRTYSNQPQHF; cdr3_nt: TGTGCCAGCAGCGCGGGGACAGGGCCCCGTACTTATAGCAATCAGCCCCAGCATTTT
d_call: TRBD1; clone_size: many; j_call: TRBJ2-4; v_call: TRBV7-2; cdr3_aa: CASSEQGIAKNIQYF; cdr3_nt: TGTGCCAGCAGCGAACAGGGGATAGCCAAAAACATTCAGTACTTC